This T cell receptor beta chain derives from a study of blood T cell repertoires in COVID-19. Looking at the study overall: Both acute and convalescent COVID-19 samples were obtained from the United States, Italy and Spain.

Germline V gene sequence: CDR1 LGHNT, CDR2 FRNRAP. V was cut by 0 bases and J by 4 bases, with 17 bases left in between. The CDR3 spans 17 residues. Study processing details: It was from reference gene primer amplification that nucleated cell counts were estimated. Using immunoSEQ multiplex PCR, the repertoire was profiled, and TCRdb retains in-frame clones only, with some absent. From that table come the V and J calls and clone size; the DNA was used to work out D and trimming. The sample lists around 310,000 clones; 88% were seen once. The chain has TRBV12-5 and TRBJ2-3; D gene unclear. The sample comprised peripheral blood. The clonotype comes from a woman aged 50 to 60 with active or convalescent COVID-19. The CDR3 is CASGLVLSVGVSDTQYF. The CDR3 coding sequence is TGTGCTAGTGGTTTGGTATTAAGCGTCGGTGTTTCAGATACGCAGTATTTT.